These 32 T cell receptor beta chains were sequenced from one sample in a study of T cells in Graves' hyperthyroidism and ophthalmopathy. Researchers amplified the TCR beta CDR3 regions from RNA transcripts. TCR CDR3 regions were first amplified by RT-PCR with HTBI primers. TCRdb analysed the multiplex PCR reads with MiXCR anew, one entry per CDR3 protein. The sample consists of under 300,000 distinct CDR3 sequences, about 25% of them appearing once. Sequencing was performed on blood. The receptors originated from a man aged 40-49 years with Graves' hyperthyroidism that later progressed to Graves' ophthalmopathy.

This clonotype was observed many times. The chain couples TRBV11-2 to TRBJ2-7, with TRBD1 matching over 10 bases. The germline V gene encodes CDR1 SGHAT and CDR2 FQNNGV. This CDR3 contains 18 residues. V lost 11 bases and J lost 7; bases outside the gene matches: 26. The CDR3 nucleotides are TGTGCCCGTAAGGAGAACTTAACCCGGGACAGGGGATCGCGAGAGCAGTACTTC. It specifies CARKENLTRDRGSREQYF.

This clonotype was seen at least ten times. This sequence joins TRBV12-3 or TRBV12-4 and TRBJ1-6; D possibly corresponds to TRBD1 (6 bases). The CDR3 runs 18 residues. Trimming pared 2 bases from V and 4 bases from J, leaving 18 bases between. CDR3 in DNA: TGTGCCAGCAGTTTATTGGATAGGGGGGCGAGGTATAATTCACCCCTCCACTTT. It codes for CASSLLDRGARYNSPLHF.

This clonotype showed up many times. The V and J genes are TRBV6-1 and TRBJ2-7; no clear D gene. V was pared by 1 base and J by 7 bases, with 11 bases between. The CDR3 sequence is 13 residues long. Germline V gene data show CDR1 as MNHNS and CDR2 as SASEGT. Here the CDR3 reads CASSEVGRTEQYF. For the CDR3, the DNA is TGTGCCAGCAGTGAAGTTGGCCGGACGGAGCAGTACTTC.

This clonotype appeared many times. The chain combines TRBV27 with TRBJ2-2; TRBD2 might be the D (5 bases). The V end lost 6 bases, the J end lost 2 bases, and 10 bases lay between the germline ends. The CDR3 runs 14 residues. The V gene's germline CDR1 is MNHEY and CDR2 SMNVEV (reference sequence). The CDR3 sequence is CASRLDFNTGELFF. Written as DNA, the CDR3 is TGTGCCAGCAGGTTGGACTTTAACACCGGGGAGCTGTTTTTT.

This clonotype was counted at least ten times. This chain links TRBV28 with TRBJ2-2; TRBD2 matches 11 bases. The CDR3 is 16 residues long. The V and J ends lost 3 bases and 4 bases, in that order; junction bases with no gene match: 4. Germline loops: CDR1 MDHEN, CDR2 SYDVKM. The DNA for the CDR3 is TGTGCCAGCAGTTTTTTCCTAGCGGGGGGCACCGGGGAGCTGTTTTTT. Translation gives CASSFFLAGGTGELFF. The full variable domain, its missing parts supplied by reference TRBV28 and TRBJ2-2, is DVKVTQSSRYLVKRTGEKVFLECVQDMDHENMFWYRQDPGLGLRLIYFSYDVKMKEKGDIPEGYSVSREKKERFSLILESASTNQTSMYLCASSFFLAGGTGELFFGEGSRLTVL.

This clonotype was counted ten times or more. This sequence joins TRBV19 and TRBJ1-5, with 9 bases lining up with TRBD1. The CDR3 length is 14 residues. CDR1 and CDR2 from the germline V gene are LNHDA and SQIVND (reference sequence). V was pared by 7 bases and J by 5 bases, with 6 bases of the junction left unmatched. The CDR3 region is CASTLRTGDQPQHF. CDR3 nucleotides: TGTGCCAGTACCTTACGGACAGGGGATCAGCCCCAGCATTTT.

In this sample, this clonotype turned up many times. The rearrangement joins TRBV7-9 to TRBJ1-2; no reliable D call. V was shortened by 6 bases and J by 4 bases, with 15 bases between the two germline ends. The CDR3 spans 14 residues. Germline V gene lookup returns CDR1 SEHNR and CDR2 FQNEAQ (reference sequence). The CDR3 protein is CASSPRERSYGYTF. The CDR3 nucleotides read TGTGCCAGCAGTCCTAGGGAGCGGAGCTATGGCTACACCTTC.

The V gene is TRBV28, the J gene TRBJ2-7; 7 positions match TRBD2. CDR3 length: 13 amino acids. The germline V gene encodes CDR1 MDHEN and CDR2 SYDVKM. The V gene end was trimmed by 4 bases and the J gene end by 3 bases; junction bases not matched to a gene: 3. CDR3 coding DNA: TGTGCCAGCAGTTACGCTAGCGGCTACGAGCAGTACTTC. It encodes CASSYASGYEQYF.

V and J are TRBV11-3 and TRBJ2-5; 9 bases are a match to TRBD1. The J segment lost 5 bases and the V segment lost 2 bases, leaving 6 bases of the junction unmatched. Germline CDR1 reads SGHNT; CDR2 reads YENEEA. The CDR3 length is 15 residues. The CDR3 bases are TGTGCCAGCAGCTTACACAGGGGGCAGGCGGAGACCCAGTACTTC. This translates into CASSLHRGQAETQYF. Full variable domain (outside the CDR3, taken from reference TRBV11-3 and TRBJ2-5): EAGVVQSPRYKIIEKKQPVAFWCNPISGHNTLYWYLQNLGQGPELLIRYENEEAVDDSQLPKDRFSAERLKGVDSTLKIQPAELGDSAVYLCASSLHRGQAETQYFGPGTRLLVL.

J is TRBJ2-5 and V is TRBV29-1; 11 bases line up with TRBD2. The CDR3 loop spans 13 amino acids. Per the germline V gene, CDR1 is SQVTM and CDR2 is ANQGSEA. J was trimmed by 4 bases and V by 5 bases; bases with no gene match: 3. CDR3 in amino acids: CSVSSGRGETQYF. CDR3 sequence (DNA): TGCAGCGTTAGTAGCGGGAGGGGAGAGACCCAGTACTTC.

The chain links TRBV2 to TRBJ1-2; D is undetermined. V lost 6 bases and J 8 bases, leaving 16 bases between the germline ends. The CDR3 consists of 13 residues. Germline CDR1 reads SNHLY; CDR2 reads FYNNEI. CDR3 nucleotide sequence: TGTGCCAGCAGCGAACGGGTTTTGGAGGGCTACACCTTC. This sequence encodes CASSERVLEGYTF.

In this sample, this clonotype turned up many times. The CDR3 protein is CASSPVGGTEAFF. In DNA, the CDR3 is TGTGCCAGCAGCCCGGTTGGTGGAACTGAAGCTTTCTTT. The V call is TRBV7-3, the J call TRBJ1-1, with unresolved D. The CDR3 totals 13 residues. Germline V gives CDR1 SGHTA, CDR2 FQGTGA. Between the trimmed V and J ends, which lost 5 bases and 5 bases, there was a span of 12 bases.

This clonotype was counted ten times or more. V is TRBV7-2 and J is TRBJ2-2; 16 bases map to TRBD2. Per germline, CDR1 SGHTA and CDR2 FQGNSA. V lost 5 bases and J lost 5; bases outside the gene matches: 8. The CDR3 has 18 residues. CDR3 sequence: CASSLPGLAGGPTGELFF. CDR3 DNA: TGTGCCAGCAGCCTACCGGGACTAGCGGGAGGGCCTACCGGGGAGCTGTTTTTT.

In its sample, this clonotype was seen many times. This sequence joins TRBV2 and TRBJ1-2; D is ambiguous. V was trimmed by 7 bases and J by 3 bases, leaving 18 bases between them. Germline loops: CDR1 SNHLY, CDR2 FYNNEI. The CDR3 has 15 amino acids. CDR3 nucleotides: TGTGCCAGCATCCCCGGAGACGTACATTACTATGGCTACACCTTC. This encodes CASIPGDVHYYGYTF.

This chain links TRBV6-1 with TRBJ2-7, with 12 bases fitting TRBD2. V shed 5 bases, J shed 6 bases, and the junction held 5 bases outside the gene matches. From germline, CDR1 is MNHNS and CDR2 SASEGT. CDR3 length: 14 residues. The CDR3, as DNA: TGTGCCAGCAGTCCCCTAGCGGGAGGGCTCGAGCAGTACTTC. Translation: CASSPLAGGLEQYF.

This clonotype was found many times. The chain combines TRBV6-5 with TRBJ2-7, with 7 bases matching TRBD1. There are 15 residues in the CDR3. Germline V gene data show CDR1 as MNHEY and CDR2 as SVGAGI. V shed 6 bases and J 3 bases; nucleotides not matched to a gene: 11. CDR3 loop: CASSGRDSPYYEQYF. Written as DNA, the CDR3 is TGTGCCAGCAGCGGAAGGGACAGTCCCTACTACGAGCAGTACTTC.

This clonotype was observed many times. The V call is TRBV6-5, the J call TRBJ2-6, with 9 bases lining up with TRBD1. With 4 bases clipped from V and 4 bases from J, the junction kept 5 bases outside the gene matches. CDR3 length: 16 amino acids. CDR1 is MNHEY and CDR2 is SVGAGI in the germline V gene. The CDR3 sequence is CASSSWTGAGANVLTF. CDR3 DNA: TGTGCCAGCAGTTCGTGGACAGGGGCAGGGGCCAACGTCCTGACTTTC.

This clonotype was counted between two and nine times. The CDR3 is CASSRAPKERGNQPQHF. The CDR3 DNA follows: TGTGCCAGCAGTCGCGCCCCTAAAGAACGCGGCAATCAGCCCCAGCATTTT. The chain couples TRBV28 to TRBJ1-5; D is undetermined. From germline, CDR1 is MDHEN and CDR2 SYDVKM. This CDR3 is built from 17 residues. Deletions cut 5 bases from V and 2 bases from J, with 19 bases between.

The V and J genes are TRBV12-3 or TRBV12-4 and TRBJ2-5, with a tentative D call TRBD2 (7 bases). Trimming stripped 10 bases from V and 5 bases from J, with 26 bases between. The CDR3 loop spans 16 amino acids. This chain's CDR3 is CATAWGGALVTETQYF. DNA for the CDR3: TGTGCCACCGCGTGGGGGGGGGCGCTAGTGACGGAGACCCAGTACTTC.

The chain is built from TRBV28 and TRBJ1-1; tentatively, D is TRBD1 (6 bases). Germline values: CDR1 MDHEN, CDR2 SYDVKM. The CDR3 extends over 15 amino acids. Trimming removed 5 bases at V and 1 base at J, with 14 bases between. The CDR3 loop is CASSPSTGRNTEAFF. CDR3 bases: TGTGCCAGCAGTCCCTCGACAGGTCGGAACACTGAAGCTTTCTTT. Looking up the rest from reference TRBV28 and TRBJ1-1 gives the full variable domain: DVKVTQSSRYLVKRTGEKVFLECVQDMDHENMFWYRQDPGLGLRLIYFSYDVKMKEKGDIPEGYSVSREKKERFSLILESASTNQTSMYLCASSPSTGRNTEAFFGQGTRLTVV.

This clonotype was found many times. The chain joins TRBV7-2 to TRBJ2-1, with TRBD2 identical over 9 bases. CDR1 is SGHTA and CDR2 is FQGNSA in the germline V gene. J lost 4 bases, V lost 5 bases, and 15 bases had no gene match. The CDR3 has 18 residues. As DNA, the CDR3 is TGTGCCAGCAGCCCGGAGGCACTAGCGGGCTCCCTTTACAATGAGCAGTTCTTC. It is translated as CASSPEALAGSLYNEQFF. The full variable domain, rest sourced from reference TRBV7-2 and TRBJ2-1, is GAGVSQSPSNKVTEKGKDVELRCDPISGHTALYWYRQSLGQGLEFLIYFQGNSAPDKSGLPSDRFSAERTGGSVSTLTIQRTQQEDSAVYLCASSPEALAGSLYNEQFFGPGTRLTVL.

This clonotype has at least ten counts. This chain links TRBV12-3 or TRBV12-4 with TRBJ1-5; the D is unclear. V was cut by 0 bases and J by 7 bases, with 10 bases left in between. This CDR3 comprises 14 residues. The CDR3 sequence is CASSLADGVQPQHF. CDR3 DNA: TGTGCCAGCAGTTTAGCTGACGGAGTACAGCCCCAGCATTTT.

This clonotype has only a few counts. The J gene is TRBJ1-1, the V gene TRBV29-1; D is unresolved. Trimming took 8 bases from V and 4 from J, leaving 8 bases between them. Germline V gene sequence: CDR1 SQVTM, CDR2 ANQGSEA. The CDR3 extends over 10 amino acids. In DNA, the CDR3 is TGCAGCACCGCAAGCACTGAAGCTTTCTTT. This sequence encodes CSTASTEAFF.

The chain recombines TRBV12-3 or TRBV12-4 with TRBJ2-7; D is possibly TRBD1 or TRBD2 (6 bases each). This CDR3 has 14 amino acids. Deletions cut 6 bases from V and 4 bases from J, with 16 bases between. Written as DNA, the CDR3 is TGTGCCAGCAGCACCACCCGGGGGCGGTACGAGCAGTACTTC. Translation: CASSTTRGRYEQYF.

This clonotype has at least ten counts. V gene TRBV11-2 combines with J gene TRBJ2-2; 14 nucleotides align to TRBD2. V gave up 5 bases and J gave up 4 bases; unmatched junction bases: 9. CDR1 and CDR2 (germline): SGHAT, FQNNGV. The CDR3 is made up of 18 amino acids. The CDR3 sequence is CASSQTGLAGVATGELFF. The CDR3 region has the DNA TGTGCCAGCAGCCAGACGGGACTAGCGGGAGTTGCCACCGGGGAGCTGTTTTTT.

This clonotype has ten or more counts. The CDR3 sequence: CSAPNRGGPHQPQHF. CDR3 DNA sequence: TGCAGTGCTCCGAATCGGGGCGGGCCCCATCAGCCCCAGCATTTT. This chain joins TRBV20-1 and TRBJ1-5; a possible D gene is TRBD1 (5 bases). V gave up 5 bases and J gave up 5 bases, with 19 bases separating them. CDR1 is DFQATT, CDR2 SNEGSKA, per germline (reference sequence). This CDR3 comprises 15 residues.

This clonotype was observed many times. The chain joins TRBV19 to TRBJ1-2, with 7 nucleotides matching TRBD1. Germline-derived CDR1 and CDR2 are LNHDA and SQIVND (reference sequence). The CDR3 has 12 amino acids. J gave up 4 bases and V 10 bases, and 6 bases lay outside the gene matches. In DNA form, the CDR3 reads TGTGCCACTTCCGACAGGGCCTATGGCTACACCTTC. Translating it yields CATSDRAYGYTF.

This chain links TRBV7-8 with TRBJ1-1, with D perhaps TRBD1 (5 bases). The CDR3 length is 16 residues. The germline CDR1 and CDR2 sequences are SGHVS and FQNEAQ. V was trimmed by 2 bases and J by 2 bases, leaving 15 bases between them. The CDR3 spells CASSLKDGGRNTEAFF. Here the CDR3 DNA reads TGTGCCAGCAGCTTAAAGGACGGGGGAAGAAACACTGAAGCTTTCTTT.

The sample holds many counts of this clonotype. V usage is TRBV20-1 and J usage is TRBJ2-7; D unresolved. The CDR3 length is 14 residues. V dropped 0 bases and J dropped 6 bases, with 15 bases sitting between them. The germline V gene has CDR1 DFQATT and CDR2 SNEGSKA (reference sequence). CDR3 protein: CSARDHLHESEQYF. The CDR3 DNA reads TGCAGTGCTAGAGATCACCTTCACGAAAGCGAGCAGTACTTC.

In its sample, this clonotype was seen many times. The V call is TRBV19, the J call TRBJ2-7, with D unresolved. The CDR3 totals 15 residues. Trimming took 3 bases from V and 5 from J, leaving 17 bases between them. The V gene's germline CDR1 is LNHDA and CDR2 SQIVND (reference sequence). The CDR3 coding sequence is TGTGCCAGTAGTATCTCGGGCACGGGCCTCCACGAGCAGTACTTC. Encoded protein: CASSISGTGLHEQYF.

This clonotype has a count of ten or more. The gene calls are TRBV12-3 or TRBV12-4 and TRBJ1-2; D is unclear. V lost 2 bases and J 7 bases, leaving 8 bases between the germline ends. The CDR3 spans 12 residues. In DNA form, the CDR3 reads TGTGCCAGCAGTTTAATGCAGCTTGGCTACACCTTC. This encodes CASSLMQLGYTF.

This clonotype was detected ten times or more. The V and J genes are TRBV6-2 or TRBV6-3 and TRBJ1-5; 8 positions agree with TRBD1. The CDR3 spans 18 residues. With 0 bases clipped from V and 4 bases from J, the junction kept 11 bases outside the gene matches. Germline lookup yields CDR1 MNHEY and CDR2 SVGEGT. DNA of the CDR3: TGTGCCAGCAGTTACTCCTCAGGGGGCGCAGGCTGGAATCAGCCCCAGCATTTT. Translating it yields CASSYSSGGAGWNQPQHF.